Listed below are T cell receptor beta chains from one sample, sequenced in a study of blood T cell repertoires in COVID-19. The data were produced by immunoSEQ multiplex PCR, yet TCRdb's version contains in-frame clones alone and is incomplete. The sample shows 95,000 to 150,000 clones, 55% to 75% of them seen only once. Material: peripheral blood. Receptor source: a human donor with acute or convalescent COVID-19. The donor label of this sample is uncertain. CDR3s include the opening cysteine and the closing phenylalanine or tryptophan. The D gene is left open where the match is weak. The size of a clone is reported for some rows only, either as once, few or many, or as a class for expanded clones.

CDR3 protein: CASRRTAGNEKLFF
CDR3 DNA: TGCGCCAGCCGACGGACAGCCGGGAATGAAAAACTGTTTTTT
clone size: NA
J gene: TRBJ1-4
D gene: NA
V gene: TRBV5-1

CDR3 protein: CASSPRRGAGTDTQYF
CDR3 DNA: TGTGCCAGCAGCCCAAGGCGGGGGGCTGGTACAGATACGCAGTATTTT
clone size: NA
J gene: TRBJ2-3
D gene: TRBD2
V gene: TRBV7-2

CDR3 protein: CASSVTGGRDGYTF
CDR3 DNA: TGTGCCAGTAGTGTCACAGGGGGCCGGGATGGCTACACCTTC
clone size: NA
J gene: TRBJ1-2
D gene: TRBD1
V gene: TRBV19

CDR3 protein: CASSLAGTTQKTQYF
CDR3 DNA: TGCGCCAGCAGCTTGGCCGGGACAACTCAAAAGACCCAGTACTTC
clone size: NA
J gene: TRBJ2-5
D gene: NA
V gene: TRBV5-1

CDR3 protein: CSATRQGGQYF
CDR3 DNA: TGCAGTGCTACCCGGCAGGGTGGGCAGTACTTC
clone size: once
J gene: TRBJ2-7
D gene: NA
V gene: TRBV20-1

CDR3 protein: CASSEQGRVSGNTIYF
CDR3 DNA: TGTGCCAGCAGTGAACAGGGGAGGGTCTCTGGAAACACCATATATTTT
clone size: once
J gene: TRBJ1-3
D gene: NA
V gene: TRBV2

CDR3 protein: CASSDIGQGGYGYTF
CDR3 DNA: TGTGCCAGCAGTGATATAGGACAGGGAGGCTATGGCTACACCTTC
clone size: once
J gene: TRBJ1-2
D gene: TRBD1
V gene: TRBV6-4

CDR3 protein: CASSSTSGGSDTQYF
CDR3 DNA: TGTGCCAGCAGTTCGACTAGCGGGGGGTCAGATACGCAGTATTTT
clone size: NA
J gene: TRBJ2-3
D gene: TRBD2
V gene: TRBV6-4

CDR3 protein: CASSPQRGESETQYF
CDR3 DNA: TGTGCCAGCAGCCCGCAACGGGGGGAATCGGAGACCCAGTACTTC
clone size: few
J gene: TRBJ2-5
D gene: TRBD2
V gene: TRBV3-1/TRBV3-2

CDR3 protein: CASSLAVRGRTEAFF
CDR3 DNA: TGTGCCAGCAGCTTGGCCGTAAGGGGCAGAACTGAAGCTTTCTTT
clone size: once
J gene: TRBJ1-1
D gene: NA
V gene: TRBV5-6

CDR3 protein: CASSQHSQGDGYNEQFF
CDR3 DNA: TGCGCCAGCAGTCAACACTCACAGGGGGACGGCTACAATGAGCAGTTCTTC
clone size: NA
J gene: TRBJ2-1
D gene: TRBD1
V gene: TRBV23-1

CDR3 protein: CASRTRGGLNYGYTF
CDR3 DNA: TGTGCAAGTCGCACCCGGGGGGGGTTGAACTATGGCTACACCTTC
clone size: NA
J gene: TRBJ1-2
D gene: NA
V gene: TRBV12-2

CDR3 protein: CAWSVQSGNTIYF
CDR3 DNA: TGTGCCTGGAGTGTACAGAGTGGAAACACCATATATTTT
clone size: NA
J gene: TRBJ1-3
D gene: NA
V gene: TRBV30

CDR3 protein: CASSPRLGGNTEAFF
CDR3 DNA: TGTGCCAGCAGTCCCCGACTGGGAGGGAACACTGAAGCTTTCTTT
clone size: NA
J gene: TRBJ1-1
D gene: NA
V gene: TRBV28

CDR3 protein: CASIRGGTGLSGTEAFF
CDR3 DNA: TGTGCCAGCATTCGAGGGGGGACAGGGCTGTCAGGAACTGAAGCTTTCTTT
clone size: NA
J gene: TRBJ1-1
D gene: TRBD1
V gene: TRBV6-6

CDR3 protein: CASSPGATEKLFF
CDR3 DNA: TGTGCCAGCTCACCAGGGGCAACGGAAAAACTGTTTTTT
clone size: NA
J gene: TRBJ1-4
D gene: NA
V gene: TRBV18

CDR3 protein: CASQDRVVDTQYF
CDR3 DNA: TGTGCCAGCCAGGACAGGGTGGTAGATACGCAGTATTTT
clone size: NA
J gene: TRBJ2-3
D gene: TRBD1
V gene: TRBV19

CDR3 protein: CASSPDRAGWQPQHF
CDR3 DNA: TGTGCCAGTAGTCCGGACAGGGCGGGATGGCAGCCCCAGCATTTT
clone size: NA
J gene: TRBJ1-5
D gene: TRBD1
V gene: TRBV19

CDR3 protein: CASSQRQANYGYTF
CDR3 DNA: TGTGCCAGCAGCCAAAGGCAGGCTAACTATGGCTACACCTTC
clone size: NA
J gene: TRBJ1-2
D gene: NA
V gene: TRBV3-1/TRBV3-2

CDR3 protein: CASTNLGQGLGNTIYF
CDR3 DNA: TGTGCCAGCACAAACCTGGGACAGGGATTAGGAAACACCATATATTTT
clone size: NA
J gene: TRBJ1-3
D gene: TRBD1
V gene: TRBV13

CDR3 protein: CASSHLGTENTEAFF
CDR3 DNA: TGTGCCAGCAGCCACCTGGGGACAGAGAACACTGAAGCTTTCTTT
clone size: NA
J gene: TRBJ1-1
D gene: TRBD1
V gene: TRBV3-1/TRBV3-2

CDR3 protein: CASSEQETQYF
CDR3 DNA: TGTGCCAGCAGCGAGCAAGAGACCCAGTACTTC
clone size: few
J gene: TRBJ2-5
D gene: NA
V gene: TRBV7-2

CDR3 protein: CASSLAQNGGKLFF
CDR3 DNA: TGTGCCAGCAGCCTGGCGCAAAACGGGGGAAAACTGTTTTTT
clone size: NA
J gene: TRBJ1-4
D gene: NA
V gene: TRBV11-2

CDR3 protein: CASSLRDRAYYGYTF
CDR3 DNA: TGTGCCAGCAGCCTCCGGGACAGGGCCTACTATGGCTACACCTTC
clone size: few
J gene: TRBJ1-2
D gene: TRBD1
V gene: TRBV7-2

CDR3 protein: CASSLSSTGKNTEAFF
CDR3 DNA: TGTGCCAGCAGTTTATCTTCGACAGGGAAGAACACTGAAGCTTTCTTT
clone size: NA
J gene: TRBJ1-1
D gene: TRBD1
V gene: TRBV28

CDR3 protein: CASSLISGGLPGDTQYF
CDR3 DNA: TGCGCCAGCAGCTTGATTAGCGGGGGCCTTCCAGGAGATACGCAGTATTTT
clone size: NA
J gene: TRBJ2-3
D gene: TRBD2
V gene: TRBV5-1

CDR3 protein: CASSDPYGGGLYGYTF
CDR3 DNA: TGTGCCAGCAGCGACCCCTATGGGGGCGGTCTCTATGGCTACACCTTC
clone size: few
J gene: TRBJ1-2
D gene: NA
V gene: TRBV9

CDR3 protein: CASSLQTDTQYF
CDR3 DNA: TGTGCCAGCTCACTACAAACAGATACGCAGTATTTT
clone size: NA
J gene: TRBJ2-3
D gene: NA
V gene: TRBV18

CDR3 protein: CASSPIYEDEQYF
CDR3 DNA: TGTGCCAGCAGTCCCATATATGAGGACGAGCAGTACTTC
clone size: few
J gene: TRBJ2-7
D gene: NA
V gene: TRBV28

CDR3 protein: CASSGGTDMNTEAFF
CDR3 DNA: TGTGCCAGCAGCGGGGGGACGGACATGAACACTGAAGCTTTCTTT
clone size: NA
J gene: TRBJ1-1
D gene: NA
V gene: TRBV5-6

CDR3 protein: CASGTGTGGTSTDTQYF
CDR3 DNA: TGTGCTAGTGGCACCGGGACAGGGGGTACTAGCACAGATACGCAGTATTTT
clone size: NA
J gene: TRBJ2-3
D gene: TRBD1
V gene: TRBV12-5

CDR3 protein: CSASSGGRLIVTDTQYF
CDR3 DNA: TGCAGTGCTAGTTCGGGGGGGCGTTTAATAGTAACAGATACGCAGTATTTT
clone size: many
J gene: TRBJ2-3
D gene: TRBD2
V gene: TRBV20-1

CDR3 protein: CASSPVAVYNEQFF
CDR3 DNA: TGTGCCAGCTCACCGGTGGCAGTCTACAATGAGCAGTTCTTC
clone size: few
J gene: TRBJ2-1
D gene: NA
V gene: TRBV18

CDR3 protein: CASSLGLGAVTEAFF
CDR3 DNA: TGTGCCAGCAGCTTAGGGTTGGGGGCGGTCACTGAAGCTTTCTTT
clone size: NA
J gene: TRBJ1-1
D gene: NA
V gene: TRBV7-8

CDR3 protein: CASSVTGVVNEKLFF
CDR3 DNA: TGTGCCAGCAGCGTAACAGGCGTCGTCAATGAAAAACTGTTTTTT
clone size: NA
J gene: TRBJ1-4
D gene: NA
V gene: TRBV11-2

CDR3 protein: CASSFNDEQFF
CDR3 DNA: TGTGCCAGCAGCTTCAATGATGAGCAGTTCTTC
clone size: NA
J gene: TRBJ2-1
D gene: NA
V gene: TRBV7-6